The 17 T cell receptor beta chains listed next were all sequenced from one sample in a study of glioma-infiltrating T cells. Using RNA template, CDR3s of TCR alpha and beta were amplified with iRepertoire arm-PCR. TCRdb re-called the multiplex PCR reads with MiXCR, one entry per CDR3 protein. In the table there are about 89,000 distinct CDR3 sequences, under 30% of which are singletons. The sequenced sample was glioma tissue, nonneoplastic brain tissue, or PBMCs (not recorded which). Every receptor here comes from a human donor with low-grade glioma or glioblastoma, undergoing nonglioma brain surgery, or in good health (not recorded which).

This clonotype was found many times. The chain combines TRBV18 with TRBJ2-3; possible D gene TRBD2, 5 bases. The CDR3 sequence is 16 residues long. V was pared by 0 bases and J by 2 bases, with 12 bases between. CDR1 is KGHSH and CDR2 is LQKENI in the germline V gene. As DNA, the CDR3 is TGTGCCAGCTCACCACCGACGGCGGGTTCCACAGATACGCAGTATTTT. Residues: CASSPPTAGSTDTQYF.

This clonotype was seen ten or more times. The gene calls are TRBV7-9 and TRBJ2-5, with 7 bases matching TRBD2. Germline V CDR1 and CDR2: SEHNR, FQNEAQ (reference sequence). The CDR3 is 12 amino acids. Losses at the gene ends were 5 bases for V and 5 bases for J; bases not matched to a gene: 2. The CDR3 DNA is TGTGCCAGCAGCCGGGGGGTGGAGACCCAGTACTTC. Protein: CASSRGVETQYF.

This clonotype was seen repeatedly, ten times or more. The CDR3 loop is CASSIGQGLYNEQFF. The DNA of the CDR3 is TGTGCCAGTAGTATCGGACAGGGCTTGTACAATGAGCAGTTCTTC. This chain joins TRBV19 and TRBJ2-1, with 8 bases that match TRBD1. The CDR3 sequence is 15 residues long. Germline CDR1 reads LNHDA; CDR2 reads SQIVND (reference sequence). Trimming cost V 3 bases and J 4 bases; bases outside gene matches: 5.

At least ten counts were recorded for this clonotype. The J gene is TRBJ2-3, the V gene TRBV2, with 9 bases lining up with TRBD2. Looked up from germline, CDR1 is SNHLY and CDR2 is FYNNEI. The CDR3 runs to 15 residues. V was pared by 5 bases and J by 2 bases, with 5 bases of the junction left unmatched. The CDR3 nucleotides read TGTGCCAGCAGTAAGCTAGCGGGGAACACAGATACGCAGTATTTT. Translation: CASSKLAGNTDTQYF.

The sample holds many counts of this clonotype. The rearrangement uses TRBV19 and TRBJ2-3; perhaps TRBD2 as D (7 bases). This CDR3 comprises 12 residues. Germline-derived CDR1 and CDR2 are LNHDA and SQIVND (reference sequence). Trimming took 3 bases from V and 11 from J, leaving 12 bases between them. The CDR3 sequence is CASSIRGDKQYF. In DNA, the CDR3 is TGTGCCAGTAGTATTCGGGGGGACAAGCAGTATTTT.

This clonotype was counted a few times. The rearrangement joins TRBV4-1 to TRBJ2-1, with 14 bases identical to TRBD2. V was clipped by 0 bases and J by 7 bases; unmatched bases: 5. From germline, CDR1 is MGHRA and CDR2 YSYEKL. The CDR3 is 17 residues long. CDR3 DNA sequence: TGCGCCAGCAGCCAAGAACCGACTAGCGGGGGGGAGAATGAGCAGTTCTTC. Protein sequence: CASSQEPTSGGENEQFF.

This chain connects TRBV12-3 or TRBV12-4 to TRBJ1-5; TRBD1 matches at 7 bases. V shed 6 bases and J 4 bases; nucleotides not matched to a gene: 6. The CDR3 totals 14 residues. The CDR3 here is CASSLGQANQPQHF. The CDR3 coding sequence is TGTGCCAGCAGCCTAGGACAGGCAAATCAGCCCCAGCATTTT.

This clonotype came up many times. The V and J genes are TRBV10-2 and TRBJ1-5; D is uncertain. V gave up 3 bases and J gave up 0 bases, with 15 bases separating them. The CDR3 length is 17 residues. Germline CDR1 and CDR2: WSHSY and SAAADI. As DNA, the CDR3 is TGCGCCAGCAGTGAAGATGGGATCTTTAATAGCAATCAGCCCCAGCATTTT. Translation: CASSEDGIFNSNQPQHF.

This clonotype has a count of ten or more. The J gene is TRBJ1-3, the V gene TRBV7-2; 8 bases agree with TRBD1. CDR3 length: 16 amino acids. Germline CDR1 is SGHTA and CDR2 is FQGNSA. The V gene end was trimmed by 3 bases and the J gene end by 7 bases; junction bases not matched to a gene: 11. The CDR3 bases are TGTGCCAGCAGCTTGGAGCTCGGGACAGGACGGAACACCATATATTTT. The encoded protein is CASSLELGTGRNTIYF.

This clonotype was seen repeatedly, ten times or more. This sequence joins TRBV27 and TRBJ2-3, with D maybe TRBD1 (6 bases). V lost 2 bases, J lost 5 bases, and 11 bases lay in between. The CDR3 loop spans 14 amino acids. CDR1 and CDR2 from the germline V gene are MNHEY and SMNVEV (reference sequence). CDR3 sequence: CASSLGQSRDTQYF. The DNA of the CDR3 is TGTGCCAGCAGTTTAGGACAGTCGAGAGATACGCAGTATTTT.

The J gene is TRBJ2-3, the V gene TRBV11-2; 8 nucleotides match TRBD2. The CDR3 consists of 16 residues. Trimming took 0 bases from V and 1 from J; bases not matched to a gene: 3. Per the germline V gene, CDR1 is SGHAT and CDR2 is FQNNGV. In DNA, the CDR3 is TGTGCCAGCAGCTTAGATCGAGCGGGGGGCACAGATACGCAGTATTTT. Translated, it gives CASSLDRAGGTDTQYF.

In this sample, this clonotype turned up once. The gene calls are TRBV19 and TRBJ2-2, with TRBD1 identical over 10 bases. The length of the CDR3 is 15 residues. Losses at the gene ends were 7 bases for V and 5 bases for J; bases not matched to a gene: 7. CDR1 is LNHDA, CDR2 SQIVND, per germline (reference sequence). This CDR3 is CASTPGQGRTGELFF. The CDR3, as DNA: TGTGCCAGTACACCGGGACAGGGGAGAACCGGGGAGCTGTTTTTT.

This clonotype has at least ten counts. The V gene is TRBV20-1, the J gene TRBJ1-1; D is perhaps TRBD1 (6 bases). The CDR3 covers 13 residues. V was trimmed by 0 bases and J by 5 bases, leaving 10 bases between them. From germline, CDR1 is DFQATT and CDR2 SNEGSKA (reference sequence). The CDR3 sequence: CSARDRGRTEAFF. The CDR3 nucleotides read TGCAGTGCTAGAGACAGGGGAAGGACTGAAGCTTTCTTT.

This clonotype was observed at least ten times. The V gene is TRBV18, the J gene TRBJ1-1; no reliable D call. The V and J ends lost 1 base and 5 bases respectively, with 5 bases between them. The CDR3 runs 12 residues. The germline V gene encodes CDR1 KGHSH and CDR2 LQKENI. This CDR3 reads CASSPLGTEAFF. Written as DNA, the CDR3 is TGTGCCAGCTCACCACTGGGGACTGAAGCTTTCTTT.

In its sample, this clonotype was seen many times. The V gene is TRBV6-1, the J gene TRBJ1-3; 9 bases match TRBD1. J lost 4 bases, V lost 6 bases, and 10 bases had no gene match. CDR3 length: 16 residues. The germline V gene encodes CDR1 MNHNS and CDR2 SASEGT. CDR3 region: CASSIPGQGAGNTIYF. The CDR3 nucleotides read TGTGCCAGCAGCATCCCGGGACAGGGAGCAGGAAACACCATATATTTT.

This clonotype has ten or more counts. This rearrangement joins TRBV4-2 to TRBJ1-1, with D possibly matching TRBD1 (5 bases). Deletions cut 2 bases from V and 5 bases from J, with 12 bases between. The CDR3 covers 14 residues. Germline CDR1 LGHNA, CDR2 YNFKEQ. CDR3 amino acids: CASSQREGRTEAFF. As DNA, the CDR3 is TGTGCCAGCAGCCAAAGAGAGGGGAGGACTGAAGCTTTCTTT.

V usage is TRBV2 and J usage is TRBJ1-1; 11 nucleotides align to TRBD1. J gave up 12 bases and V 7 bases, and 7 bases lay outside the gene matches. Per the germline V gene, CDR1 is SNHLY and CDR2 is FYNNEI. CDR3 size: 12 residues. CDR3 DNA sequence: TGTGCCAGCAACAGGGACAGGGGGGCAACTTTCTTT. The encoded protein is CASNRDRGATFF.